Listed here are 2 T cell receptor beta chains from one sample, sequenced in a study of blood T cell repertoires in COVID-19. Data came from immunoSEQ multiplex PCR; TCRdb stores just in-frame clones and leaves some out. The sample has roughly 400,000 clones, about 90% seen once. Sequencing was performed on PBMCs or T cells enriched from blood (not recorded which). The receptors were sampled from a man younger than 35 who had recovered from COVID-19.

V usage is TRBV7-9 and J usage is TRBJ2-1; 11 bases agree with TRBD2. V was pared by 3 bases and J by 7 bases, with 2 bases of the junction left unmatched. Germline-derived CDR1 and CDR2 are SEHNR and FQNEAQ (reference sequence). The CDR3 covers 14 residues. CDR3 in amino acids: CASSFPSGGNEQFF. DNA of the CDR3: TGTGCCAGCAGCTTTCCTAGCGGGGGGAATGAGCAGTTCTTC.

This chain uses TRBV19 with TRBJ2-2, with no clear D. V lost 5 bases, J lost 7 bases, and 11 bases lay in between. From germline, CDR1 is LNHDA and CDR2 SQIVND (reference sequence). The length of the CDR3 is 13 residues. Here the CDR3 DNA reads TGTGCCAGTAGTTGGCAGGTGGGCGGGGAGCTGTTTTTT. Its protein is CASSWQVGGELFF.